A single sample is the source of the 32 T cell receptor beta chains below, sequenced in a study of CD8 T cells in ankylosing spondylitis. Overall study results and limits: Apparently characteristic of ankylosing spondylitis blood was a TCR beta motif (roughly eight highly homologous variants).

Antigens for these TCRs are unknown. TCRdb reprocessed the 5' RACE reads with MiXCR, giving one entry per CDR3 protein. The data contain approximately 540,000 distinct CDR3 sequences, more than 9.5% of them seen just once; the ten biggest clones take up approximately 7%. Sequencing was performed on blood, either unsorted or a sorted T cell fraction (not recorded which). These receptors were obtained from a male donor with ankylosing spondylitis.

This clonotype was seen a few times. V gene TRBV5-1 combines with J gene TRBJ2-1; perhaps TRBD2 as D (6 bases). The CDR3 loop spans 12 amino acids. Trimming pared 3 bases from V and 7 bases from J, leaving 8 bases between. Germline V gene data show CDR1 as SGHRS and CDR2 as YFSETQ. In DNA, the CDR3 is TGCGCCAGCAGCTCGACTAGTAATGAGCAGTTCTTC. Its translation: CASSSTSNEQFF.

The sample holds many counts of this clonotype. The rearrangement joins TRBV12-3 or TRBV12-4 to TRBJ2-2; D remains unclear. The V end lost 7 bases, the J end lost 0 bases, and 3 bases lay between the germline ends. The CDR3 is 12 residues long. CDR3 nucleotide sequence: TGTGCCAGCACGGCGAACACCGGGGAGCTGTTTTTT. Its translation: CASTANTGELFF.

The J gene is TRBJ1-1, the V gene TRBV20-1; D not certain. Germline assignment: CDR1 DFQATT and CDR2 SNEGSKA (reference sequence). V was cut by 4 bases and J by 11 bases, with 14 bases left in between. The CDR3 has 11 residues. The CDR3 coding sequence is TGCAGTGCTACTAGGGAACCGCGGGCTTTCTTT. It yields the protein CSATREPRAFF.

This clonotype was observed at least ten times. The V gene is TRBV20-1, the J gene TRBJ2-1; maybe TRBD1 (6 bases). Germline-derived CDR1 and CDR2 are DFQATT and SNEGSKA (reference sequence). Trimming took off 0 bases at V and 0 bases at J, with 15 bases between the two ends. This CDR3 region has 17 residues. Written as DNA, the CDR3 is TGCAGTGCTAGAGATCTAGGACAGAAAAGCTCCTACAATGAGCAGTTCTTC. Residues: CSARDLGQKSSYNEQFF.

This clonotype came up a few times. This chain uses TRBV2 with TRBJ1-6; TRBD1 might be the D (6 bases). V lost 6 bases and J 10 bases, leaving 19 bases between the germline ends. Germline V gene data show CDR1 as SNHLY and CDR2 as FYNNEI. The CDR3 is 15 residues long. CDR3 DNA sequence: TGTGCCAGCAGACTTGGGGGGGGCCTTGGGTCACCCCTCCACTTT. This gives the protein CASRLGGGLGSPLHF.

The rearrangement joins TRBV10-3 to TRBJ1-1, with TRBD1 matching 8 bases. The ends lost 0 bases at V and 4 bases at J; junction bases unmatched: 4. The CDR3 totals 15 residues. Per the germline V gene, CDR1 is ENHRY and CDR2 is SYGVKD. CDR3 DNA: TGTGCCATCAGTGAGTCGACAGGGGATGGCACTGAAGCTTTCTTT. Translated: CAISESTGDGTEAFF.

This chain joins TRBV7-9 and TRBJ1-4, with 9 nucleotides matching TRBD1. In germline, CDR1 is SEHNR, CDR2 FQNEAQ (reference sequence). Germline trimming cut 5 bases from V and 6 bases from J; bases unmatched to any gene: 10. CDR3 length: 16 amino acids. The CDR3 DNA sequence: TGTGCCAGCAGCCCCGGCACCGGGACAGGGTATGAAAAACTGTTTTTT. Translated, it gives CASSPGTGTGYEKLFF.

The chain carries TRBV20-1 and TRBJ2-1; the D gene is possibly TRBD1 (6 bases). Trimming cost V 2 bases and J 9 bases, with 20 bases left between them. Germline assignment: CDR1 DFQATT and CDR2 SNEGSKA (reference sequence). This CDR3 spans 15 amino acids. CDR3 residues: CSARKFRGYHSEQFF. As DNA, the CDR3 is TGCAGTGCTAGAAAATTCAGGGGTTATCACTCTGAGCAGTTCTTC.

This clonotype has a count of ten or more. The J gene is TRBJ2-1, the V gene TRBV9; D not resolved. The CDR3 totals 15 residues. Trimming removed 0 bases at V and 3 bases at J, with 10 bases between. Germline loops: CDR1 SGDLS, CDR2 YYNGEE. This chain's CDR3 is CASSVGRQNYNEQFF. For the CDR3, the DNA is TGTGCCAGCAGCGTAGGGCGCCAAAACTACAATGAGCAGTTCTTC.

The chain links TRBV19 to TRBJ1-4; perhaps TRBD1 as D (6 bases). The V end was cut by 5 bases, the J end by 8 bases, with 15 bases between. Germline values: CDR1 LNHDA, CDR2 SQIVND (reference sequence). The CDR3 contains 14 residues. CDR3 coding DNA: TGTGCCAGTAGTCCCCGGGACATGGACGAAAAACTGTTTTTT. This encodes CASSPRDMDEKLFF.

Comments on this clonotype: This may be a read error: a much more frequent sequence differs by one nucleotide. V and J are TRBV28 and TRBJ2-2; D unclear. Germline V gene lookup returns CDR1 MDHEN and CDR2 SYDVKM. The V end lost 7 bases, the J end lost 1 base, and 4 bases lay between the germline ends. The CDR3 has 12 amino acids. The CDR3 DNA is TGTGCCAGCAAACAGAACACCGGGGAGCTGTTTTTT. Its translation: CASKQNTGELFF.

This clonotype was recorded at least ten times. The V and J genes are TRBV7-2 and TRBJ2-1, with D uncertain. CDR3 length: 17 amino acids. Germline V gene sequence: CDR1 SGHTA, CDR2 FQGNSA. V was shortened by 0 bases and J by 0 bases, with 12 bases between the two germline ends. CDR3 region: CASSLAYPWSSYNEQFF. Written as DNA, the CDR3 is TGTGCCAGCAGCTTAGCGTACCCTTGGAGCTCCTACAATGAGCAGTTCTTC.

The chain employs TRBV12-5 and TRBJ2-5; 9 bases agree with TRBD1. Germline CDR1 LGHNT, CDR2 FRNRAP. The CDR3 runs to 14 residues. V lost 7 bases and J lost 5; bases outside the gene matches: 8. CDR3 nucleotide sequence: TGTGCTAGTGCCTTGGGCACAGGGGGCGAGACCCAGTACTTC. Translation: CASALGTGGETQYF.

The rearrangement links TRBV6-2 or TRBV6-3 to TRBJ1-5; D might be TRBD1 (5 bases). CDR3 size: 15 residues. Trimming pared 5 bases from V and 1 base from J, leaving 12 bases between. The V gene's germline CDR1 is MNHEY and CDR2 SVGEGT. The CDR3 DNA is TGTGCCAGCAGTCCCCAGGGTGGCAGCAATCAGCCCCAGCATTTT. Its protein product is CASSPQGGSNQPQHF.

This clonotype was observed a few times. The chain uses TRBV12-3 or TRBV12-4 and TRBJ2-5; no clear D. The CDR3 consists of 15 residues. Trimming stripped 0 bases from V and 1 base from J, with 9 bases between. As DNA, the CDR3 is TGTGCCAGCAGTTTAGCAGGGAAACTCCAAGAGACCCAGTACTTC. Amino acids: CASSLAGKLQETQYF.

This clonotype has just a few counts. The chain uses TRBV9 and TRBJ2-1; 7 bases are a match to TRBD2. V gave up 0 bases and J gave up 0 bases; unmatched junction bases: 6. The CDR3 has 17 amino acids. CDR1 is SGDLS, CDR2 YYNGEE, per germline. CDR3: CASSVDSGLSSYNEQFF. The CDR3 DNA sequence: TGTGCCAGCAGCGTAGATAGCGGGCTGAGCTCCTACAATGAGCAGTTCTTC.

This clonotype has ten or more counts. The chain uses TRBV14 and TRBJ2-2, with TRBD2 matching 7 bases. V dropped 10 bases and J dropped 1; count of bases not matched to a gene: 6. Looked up from germline, CDR1 is SGHDN and CDR2 is FVKESK. CDR3 length: 14 amino acids. CDR3 sequence: CATGRQMNTGELFF. The DNA for the CDR3 is TGTGCCACCGGGAGGCAAATGAACACCGGGGAGCTGTTTTTT.

The chain combines TRBV7-2 with TRBJ1-1; 7 bases line up with TRBD1. Trimming took 2 bases from V and 4 from J; bases not matched to a gene: 4. Per germline, CDR1 SGHTA and CDR2 FQGNSA. This CDR3 region has 14 residues. CDR3 sequence (DNA): TGTGCCAGCAGCTTACAGCGGGACAGCACTGAAGCTTTCTTT. Protein: CASSLQRDSTEAFF.

This clonotype was seen a handful of times. CDR3 nucleotides: TGTGCCAGCAGTCCAGGGACACGGTCTTACACTGAAGCTTTCTTT. Its translation is CASSPGTRSYTEAFF. The chain uses TRBV27 and TRBJ1-1; TRBD1 might be the D (6 bases). Germline V gene lookup returns CDR1 MNHEY and CDR2 SMNVEV (reference sequence). V lost 5 bases to trimming and J lost 3 bases, with 16 bases between them. The CDR3 extends over 15 amino acids.

In its sample, this clonotype was seen a few times. The chain carries TRBV5-1 and TRBJ2-7, with TRBD1 matching over 10 bases. CDR1 and CDR2 (germline): SGHRS, YFSETQ. The trim removed 0 bases at V and 12 bases at J, leaving 15 bases unmatched. CDR3 size: 16 residues. The CDR3 spells CASSLEAPGQGLRGYF. DNA of the CDR3: TGCGCCAGCAGCTTGGAGGCGCCGGGACAGGGGCTCCGCGGGTACTTC.

This clonotype has a handful of counts. V and J are TRBV5-6 and TRBJ2-1; D may be TRBD1 (6 bases). The CDR3 is made up of 16 amino acids. With 4 bases removed from V and 3 bases from J, the gap between germline ends came to 17 bases. Germline values: CDR1 SGHDT, CDR2 YYEEEE. DNA for the CDR3: TGTGCCAGCAGCCCGGCCCCGCGAGGGGGCTACAATGAGCAGTTCTTC. This sequence encodes CASSPAPRGGYNEQFF.

This clonotype was seen a handful of times. The chain combines TRBV10-3 with TRBJ2-3; D is perhaps TRBD1 (5 bases). CDR3 length: 12 amino acids. CDR1 is ENHRY and CDR2 is SYGVKD in the germline V gene. The V end lost 4 bases, the J end lost 4 bases, and 6 bases lay between the germline ends. In DNA, the CDR3 is TGTGCCATCAGTGCCAGGGCAGATACGCAGTATTTT. Amino acids: CAISARADTQYF.

The V call is TRBV27, the J call TRBJ2-2, with 10 bases matching TRBD2. Germline V gives CDR1 MNHEY, CDR2 SMNVEV (reference sequence). CDR3 length: 18 residues. Losses at the gene ends were 5 bases for V and 5 bases for J; bases not matched to a gene: 14. CDR3 nucleotide sequence: TGTGCCAGCAGTCCCTTGGGGCTAGCGGGAGTCAAGACCGGGGAGCTGTTTTTT. Translating gives CASSPLGLAGVKTGELFF.

This clonotype has at least ten counts. The chain combines TRBV10-1 with TRBJ2-1; TRBD2 aligns across 10 bases. The V segment lost 4 bases and the J segment 6 bases; nucleotides outside the gene matches: 6. Per the germline V gene, CDR1 is WNHNN and CDR2 is SYGVQD (reference sequence). The CDR3 consists of 15 residues. The DNA for the CDR3 is TGCGCCAGCAGTGCGGCTAGCGGGAGTCTCAATGAGCAGTTCTTC. Amino acid sequence: CASSAASGSLNEQFF.

This clonotype was seen many times. The rearrangement links TRBV12-3 or TRBV12-4 to TRBJ2-2; D perhaps matches TRBD2 (5 bases). V lost 8 bases, J lost 0 bases, and 16 bases lay in between. The CDR3 spans 16 residues. The CDR3 DNA is TGTGCCAGCTCTTTTGCCGTTAGCGCGAACACCGGGGAGCTGTTTTTT. It yields the protein CASSFAVSANTGELFF.

The V and J genes are TRBV4-2 and TRBJ1-1, with D perhaps matching TRBD1 (6 bases). CDR1 and CDR2 (germline): LGHNA, YNFKEQ. V was clipped by 3 bases and J by 4 bases, with 12 bases between them. CDR3 length: 14 amino acids. CDR3 bases: TGTGCCAGCAGCCACACAGGGCCGGGCACTGAAGCTTTCTTT. Translation gives CASSHTGPGTEAFF.

This clonotype was picked up many times. At one boundary the junction diverges from the germline segment, which might be a read error. This chain links TRBV5-1 with TRBJ2-6, with D tentatively TRBD2 (5 bases). The CDR3 has 14 residues. Per the germline V gene, CDR1 is SGHRS and CDR2 is YFSETQ. This chain's CDR3 is CASSLATGANVLTF. CDR3 in DNA: TGTGCCAGCAGCTTAGCGACTGGGGCCAACGTCCTGACTTTC.

The sample holds a few counts of this clonotype. The chain couples TRBV25-1 to TRBJ2-3, with TRBD1 matching over 8 bases. Per the germline V gene, CDR1 is MGHDK and CDR2 is SYGVNS. The CDR3 spans 17 residues. Trimming at V came to 6 bases and at J to 7 bases, leaving 18 bases not matched to a gene. CDR3 in DNA: TGTGCCAGCAGCGGGGGTTCGGACAGGGTGGTTTTGAATACGCAGTATTTT. Translated: CASSGGSDRVVLNTQYF.

The chain is built from TRBV5-5 and TRBJ2-7; D is unresolved. This CDR3 comprises 14 residues. Trimming took off 0 bases at V and 0 bases at J, with 7 bases between the two ends. Germline CDR1 SGHKS, CDR2 YYEKEE (reference sequence). The CDR3 DNA reads TGTGCCAGCAGCTTGGACAGACTCTCCTACGAGCAGTACGTC. As protein: CASSLDRLSYEQYV.

In its sample, this clonotype was seen once. The rearrangement links TRBV2 to TRBJ1-6; maybe TRBD1 (5 bases). Per the germline V gene, CDR1 is SNHLY and CDR2 is FYNNEI. Trimming took off 6 bases at V and 0 bases at J, with 12 bases between the two ends. CDR3 length: 16 amino acids. The CDR3 nucleotides read TGTGCCAGCAGACCCGGGACGAGCTCCTATAATTCACCCCTCCACTTT. Its protein is CASRPGTSSYNSPLHF.

This clonotype was counted many times. The V call is TRBV5-1, the J call TRBJ2-1; 11 bases match TRBD2. The CDR3 spans 16 residues. The ends lost 3 bases at V and 6 bases at J; junction bases unmatched: 8. Germline V gives CDR1 SGHRS, CDR2 YFSETQ. Here the CDR3 DNA reads TGCGCCAGCAGCTACACCCTAGCGGGAGGAACCAATGAGCAGTTCTTC. Residues: CASSYTLAGGTNEQFF. Drawing the rest from reference TRBV5-1 and TRBJ2-1, the complete variable domain is KAGVTQTPRYLIKTRGQQVTLSCSPISGHRSVSWYQQTPGQGLQFLFEYFSETQRNKGNFPGRFSGRQFSNSRSEMNVSTLELGDSALYLCASSYTLAGGTNEQFFGPGTRLTVL.

The chain recombines TRBV3-1 with TRBJ1-1; 8 nucleotides agree with TRBD1. The CDR3 sequence is 13 residues long. With V trimmed by 8 bases and J by 6 bases, 8 bases remained unmatched. CDR1 is LGHDT, CDR2 YNNKEL, per germline (reference sequence). CDR3 DNA sequence: TGTGCCAGCTCGACCGGACAGGGCGCTGAAGCTTTCTTT. Its translation is CASSTGQGAEAFF.